This T cell receptor (beta chain) appears in the sequencing data of a study of technical replicates of blood from a handful of donors. Method: immunoSEQ multiplex PCR; TCRdb's copy keeps in-frame clones and lacks some. The sample holds 87,000 or so clones, approximately 95% seen once. Germline V gives CDR1 SGDLS, CDR2 YYNGEE. Deletions cut 3 bases from V and 3 bases from J, with 9 bases between. CDR3 length equals 13 residues. The sequencing input was T cells isolated from PBMCs. The chain employs TRBV9 and TRBJ1-1; D remains unclear. This clonotype was obtained from a human donor in good health. This CDR3 is CASSALTHTEAFF. DNA of the CDR3: TGTGCCAGCAGCGCACTAACACACACTGAAGCTTTCTTT. The complete variable domain, with remaining parts taken from reference TRBV9 and TRBJ1-1, reads DSGVTQTPKHLITATGQRVTLRCSPRSGDLSVYWYQQSLDQGLQFLIQYYNGEERAKGNILERFSAQQFPDLHSELNLSSLELGDSALYFCASSALTHTEAFFGQGTRLTVV.